Listed here are 12 T cell receptor beta chains from one sample, sequenced in a study of beta chain features in type 1 diabetes. All of the isolated RNA was reverse transcribed, so expressed TCRB transcripts were sequenced. TCRdb's table, derived via immunoSEQ multiplex PCR, lists solely in-frame clones and lacks some. The sample shows almost 350,000 clones, around 8% of them seen only once. Sequences were obtained from central memory CD4+ T cells from blood. The receptors originated from a woman aged 18-29 years in good health.

The chain combines TRBV2 with TRBJ2-7; TRBD1 or TRBD2 may be the D gene (6 bases each). Between the trimmed V and J ends, which lost 4 bases and 2 bases, there was a span of 9 bases. The germline gives CDR1 SNHLY, CDR2 FYNNEI. The CDR3 consists of 13 residues. The CDR3 region is CASSGGAAYEQYF. For the CDR3, the DNA is TGTGCCAGCAGTGGGGGGGCCGCCTACGAGCAGTACTTC.

This clone turned up a few times. The rearrangement uses TRBV5-1 and TRBJ2-1; D might be TRBD1 or TRBD2, each matching 5 bases. Germline V gene data show CDR1 as SGHRS and CDR2 as YFSETQ. V was pared by 4 bases and J by 4 bases, with 12 bases between. The CDR3 runs to 14 residues. In nucleotides, the CDR3 is TGCGCCAGCAGCCGGGATGACAGTTACAATGAGCAGTTCTTC. Protein: CASSRDDSYNEQFF.

This clone was seen a handful of times. This chain joins TRBV19 and TRBJ1-5; D is perhaps TRBD1 (5 bases). CDR1 and CDR2 (germline): LNHDA, SQIVND (reference sequence). The CDR3 covers 17 residues. The V end lost 4 bases, the J end lost 0 bases, and 16 bases lay between the germline ends. The chain's CDR3 is CASSTQGSRYSNQPQHF. The DNA for the CDR3 is TGTGCCAGTAGTACTCAGGGCAGTAGATATAGCAATCAGCCCCAGCATTTT.

This clone has a handful of counts. The V call is TRBV6-6, the J call TRBJ1-3, with D unresolved. The V gene lost 9 bases and the J gene lost 3 bases, with 15 bases spanning the gap. The CDR3 extends over 14 amino acids. Per the germline V gene, CDR1 is MNHNY and CDR2 is SVGAGI (reference sequence). CDR3 nucleotide sequence: TGTGCCAGTCAACTAGGCGGGGTTGGAAACACCATATATTTT. Protein sequence: CASQLGGVGNTIYF.

Only a few counts were recorded for this clone. The chain has TRBV7-2 and TRBJ2-1; D might be TRBD2 (5 bases). CDR1 is SGHTA and CDR2 is FQGNSA in the germline V gene. This CDR3 comprises 15 residues. Trimming removed 2 bases at V and 8 bases at J, with 16 bases between. The CDR3 reads CASSLQPGSGYEQFF. DNA for the CDR3: TGTGCCAGCAGCTTACAGCCGGGGTCGGGGTATGAGCAGTTCTTC.

This sequence joins TRBV19 and TRBJ2-1, with 12 bases that match TRBD2. V shed 5 bases and J 8 bases; nucleotides not matched to a gene: 10. The CDR3 runs to 16 residues. In germline, CDR1 is LNHDA, CDR2 SQIVND (reference sequence). CDR3 coding DNA: TGTGCCAGTAGTTCGATCCTAGCGGGAGGGCTTCATGAGCAGTTCTTC. This encodes CASSSILAGGLHEQFF. Filled out from reference TRBV19 and TRBJ2-1, the complete variable domain reads DGGITQSPKYLFRKEGQNVTLSCEQNLNHDAMYWYRQDPGQGLRLIYYSQIVNDFQKGDIAEGYSVSREKKESFPLTVTSAQKNPTAFYLCASSSILAGGLHEQFFGPGTRLTVL.

V usage is TRBV5-6 and J usage is TRBJ1-2; TRBD1 aligns across 7 bases. The CDR3 extends over 13 amino acids. Germline-derived CDR1 and CDR2 are SGHDT and YYEEEE. V was pared by 3 bases and J by 8 bases, with 7 bases of the junction left unmatched. CDR3 residues: CASSSDREYGYTF. The CDR3 coding sequence is TGTGCCAGCAGCTCCGACAGGGAATACGGCTACACCTTC.

The rearrangement uses TRBV2 and TRBJ1-1; TRBD1 might be the D (5 bases). Deletions cut 3 bases from V and 9 bases from J, with 14 bases between. The length of the CDR3 is 13 residues. In germline, CDR1 is SNHLY, CDR2 FYNNEI. This CDR3 is CASSEENRLKAFF. The CDR3 DNA reads TGTGCCAGCAGTGAGGAGAACAGGCTGAAAGCTTTCTTT.

The J gene is TRBJ2-1, the V gene TRBV2; unclear D gene. Per germline, CDR1 SNHLY and CDR2 FYNNEI. Between the trimmed V and J ends, which lost 5 bases and 9 bases, there was a span of 11 bases. The CDR3 has 12 amino acids. The CDR3 DNA sequence: TGTGCCAGCAGTCCTACCTCCAGTGAGCAGTTCTTC. This sequence encodes CASSPTSSEQFF.

The chain employs TRBV7-6 and TRBJ2-7, with D perhaps matching TRBD1 (5 bases). The CDR3 runs 15 residues. V was cut by 1 base and J by 2 bases, with 12 bases left in between. CDR1 and CDR2 from the germline V gene are SGHVS and FNYEAQ. CDR3 sequence: CASSLGGVLAYEQYF. Here the CDR3 DNA reads TGTGCCAGCAGCTTAGGGGGCGTCTTGGCCTACGAGCAGTACTTC.

This clone has more than one count but fewer than ten. The gene calls are TRBV5-1 and TRBJ1-4; maybe TRBD1 (5 bases). The V and J ends lost 2 bases and 7 bases respectively, with 15 bases between them. In germline, CDR1 is SGHRS, CDR2 YFSETQ. The CDR3 length is 15 residues. The CDR3 spells CASSFSWTLGEKLFF. CDR3 sequence (DNA): TGCGCCAGCAGCTTCTCGTGGACATTAGGTGAAAAACTGTTTTTT.

J is TRBJ2-7 and V is TRBV27, with 8 bases aligning to TRBD2. After removal of 8 bases from V and 5 bases from J, the junction contained 8 bases not matched to a gene. CDR3 length equals 13 residues. Germline V CDR1 and CDR2: MNHEY, SMNVEV (reference sequence). CDR3: CASHKREKNEQYF. CDR3 nucleotides: TGTGCCAGCCACAAGCGGGAGAAGAACGAGCAGTACTTC.